This T cell receptor beta chain was sequenced in a study of shared clonotypes between healthy human individuals (dated by TCRdb to about 2020). Study-level background: The cohort comprised two women and a few men aged 18 to 49 years. For each donor, CD4 naive and CD4 memory were each run on three plates, CD8 naive on two plates, and CD8 memory on one plate. Blood TCR repertoires of roughly five healthy adults were deeply sequenced to estimate repertoire size and the extent of clonotype sharing between individuals. Libraries were prepared and TCR repertoires were sequenced by different laboratories using diverse techniques, in order to increase sequencing depth and limit assay-specific biases. Leukapheresis yielded between about 0.9 and 10 billion PBMCs per donor. Results and caveats for the whole study, not just this receptor: Across a handful of donors, about 5.2% of naive CD4, 3% to 4% of naive CD8, approximately 2.5% of memory CD4, and roughly 0.4% of memory CD8 clonotypes were shared. Larger estimated clonotype richness was generally found for naive subsets than for memory subsets. The genetic and exposure-history diversity represented was limited by the small number of donors. Based on pairwise subsampling, the degree of clonotype sharing among donors was expected to be affected by sequencing depth. Rarefaction of sorted-subset datasets indicated incomplete sequencing despite the large sequencing depth. Sampling was limited to blood, and TCR repertoires in tissue likely differ from TCR repertoires in blood. Compared with non-shared clonotypes, the clonotypes found in all four sorted-subset donors had higher generation probabilities.

Remarks on this clone: It has no known antigen specificity. No per-base quality is available; no much larger clone lies one base away.

TCR CDR3 regions were amplified from genomic DNA by multiplex PCR using the deep immunoSEQ assay. Extracted genomic DNA from each cell subset was spread evenly across all wells of several immunoSEQ 96-well plates, with each plate serving as a replicate. For sorted subsets, roughly 200 ng of genomic DNA, equivalent to about 30,000 T cell genomes, went into each replicate PCR. Purified libraries were measured with a Qubit 3.0 fluorometer, size-checked on a Bioanalyzer 2100, and measured again with the KAPA Library Quantification kit. Every immunoSEQ 96-well plate was sequenced on a dedicated single-read 150-cycle Illumina NextSeq 550 flow cell. In the paper's pipeline: The immunoSEQ output contained only junctional sequences without quality scores, so filtering could not match that applied to full-length reads. To assign V/J genes and CDR3, sequences were annotated using PyIR, a Python wrapper for IgBLAST v1.9, with IMGT germline references. Reads were removed for weak V/J assignments (E-value above 1e-6), missing CDR3, stop codons, out-of-frame junctions, or ambiguous translated residues. A V3J clonotype was defined by an identical inferred V gene, J gene, and CDR3 amino acid sequence. Percentage overlap between repertoires was computed as shared unique clonotypes divided by the size of the smaller repertoire. Richness of each repertoire was evaluated using RTK rarefaction, the Chao1 estimator, and Recon v2.1 estimates of unobserved clonotypes. For all TCRbeta clonotypes obtained by the gDNA method from four donors, generation probabilities were computed with OLGA. The table comes from immuneACCESS by way of TCRdb, which keeps in-frame sequences with V and J called. Part of the clones is missing from these tables; in studies checked, under half for an unresolved V gene and the rest for unknown reasons. That table gives V, J and clone size, and the DNA gave D and trimming. In this sample the table shows around 88,000 clones, less than 80% of which occur a single time. The top ten clones comprise roughly 40% of the sample.

The donors were healthy, HIV-negative adults with no recently reported acute infections or vaccinations. All donors were Caucasian adults living in Nashville, Tennessee, USA. CD8 memory samples combined magnetically selected CD45RO+ cells with CCR7-negative CD45RA+ effector memory (TemRA) cells. Blood was obtained by leukapheresis, after which PBMCs were separated by Ficoll-Histopaque density gradient centrifugation and cryopreserved in liquid nitrogen vapor phase. Analytical flow cytometry was used to check the purity and quantity of each magnetically sorted T cell population. Each sorted fraction had its genomic DNA isolated and then quantified by UV absorbance on a Nanodrop 2000c. The germline V gene gives CDR1 as MDHEN and CDR2 as SYDVKM. The CDR3, cysteine through phenylalanine, is 14 amino acids long. Solely the CDR3 DNA is kept, with 42 bases framed from the first base. V loses 6 bases, J loses 4 bases, and the germline ends lie 16 bases apart.

The sequencing input was memory CD8+ T cells sorted from blood. The label giving this sample's cell subset or site can be read as: CD45RO+ cells pooled with CCR7-negative TemRA cells. This sequence was found in a man aged 25 to 40 in good health. The chain was built from TRBV28 and TRBJ2-7, with the D gene not clear enough to name. The nucleotide sequence reads as follows: TGTGCCAGCAGATACAACCCCCCCCGTTACGAGCAGTACTTC. This gives the protein CASRYNPPRYEQYF.